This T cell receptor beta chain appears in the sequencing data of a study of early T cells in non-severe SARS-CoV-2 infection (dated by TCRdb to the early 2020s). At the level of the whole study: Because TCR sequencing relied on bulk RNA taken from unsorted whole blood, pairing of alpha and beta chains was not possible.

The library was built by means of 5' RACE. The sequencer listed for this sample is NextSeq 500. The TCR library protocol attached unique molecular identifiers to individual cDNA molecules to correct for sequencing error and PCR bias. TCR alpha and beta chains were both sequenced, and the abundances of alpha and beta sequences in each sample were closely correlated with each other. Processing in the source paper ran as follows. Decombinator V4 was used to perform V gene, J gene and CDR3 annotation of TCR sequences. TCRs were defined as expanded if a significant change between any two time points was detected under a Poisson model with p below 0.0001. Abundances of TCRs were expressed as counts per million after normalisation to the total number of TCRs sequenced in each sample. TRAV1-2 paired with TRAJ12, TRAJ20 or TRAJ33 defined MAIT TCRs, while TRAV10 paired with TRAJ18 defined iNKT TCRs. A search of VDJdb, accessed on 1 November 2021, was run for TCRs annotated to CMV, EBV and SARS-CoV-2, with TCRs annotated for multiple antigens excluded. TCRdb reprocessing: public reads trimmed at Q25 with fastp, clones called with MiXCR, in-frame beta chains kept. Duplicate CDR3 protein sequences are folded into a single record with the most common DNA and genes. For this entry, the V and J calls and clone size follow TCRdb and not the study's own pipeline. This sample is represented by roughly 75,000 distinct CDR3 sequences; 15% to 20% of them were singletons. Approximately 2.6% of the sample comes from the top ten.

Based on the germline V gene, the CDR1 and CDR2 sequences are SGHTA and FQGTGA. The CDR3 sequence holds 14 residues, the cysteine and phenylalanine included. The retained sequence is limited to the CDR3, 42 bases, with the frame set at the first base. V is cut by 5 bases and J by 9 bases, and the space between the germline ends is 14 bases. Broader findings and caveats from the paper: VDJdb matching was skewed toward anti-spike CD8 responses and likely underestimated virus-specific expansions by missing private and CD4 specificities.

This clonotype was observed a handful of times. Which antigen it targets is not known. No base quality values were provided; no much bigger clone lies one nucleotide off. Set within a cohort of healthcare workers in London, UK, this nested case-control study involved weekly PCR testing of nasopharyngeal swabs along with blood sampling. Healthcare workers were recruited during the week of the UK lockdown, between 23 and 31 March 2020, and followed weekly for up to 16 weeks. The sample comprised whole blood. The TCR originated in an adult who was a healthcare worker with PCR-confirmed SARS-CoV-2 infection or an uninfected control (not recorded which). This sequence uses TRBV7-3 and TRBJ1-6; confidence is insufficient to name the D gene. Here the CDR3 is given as CASSPSGHGSPLHF. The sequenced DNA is TGTGCCAGCAGCCCCTCAGGCCATGGTTCACCCCTCCACTTT.